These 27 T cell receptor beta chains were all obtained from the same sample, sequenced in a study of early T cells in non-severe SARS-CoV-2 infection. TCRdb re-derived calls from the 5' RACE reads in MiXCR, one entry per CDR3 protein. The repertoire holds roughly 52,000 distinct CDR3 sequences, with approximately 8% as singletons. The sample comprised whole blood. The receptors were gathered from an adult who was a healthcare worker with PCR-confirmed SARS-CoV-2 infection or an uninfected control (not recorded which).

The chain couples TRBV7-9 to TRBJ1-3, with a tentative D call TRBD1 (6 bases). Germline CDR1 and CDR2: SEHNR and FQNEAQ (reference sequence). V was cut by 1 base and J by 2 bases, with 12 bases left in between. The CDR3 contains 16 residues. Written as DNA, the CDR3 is TGTGCCAGCAGCTTAGGGCAGGGGAGCACTGGAAACACCATATATTTT. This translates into CASSLGQGSTGNTIYF.

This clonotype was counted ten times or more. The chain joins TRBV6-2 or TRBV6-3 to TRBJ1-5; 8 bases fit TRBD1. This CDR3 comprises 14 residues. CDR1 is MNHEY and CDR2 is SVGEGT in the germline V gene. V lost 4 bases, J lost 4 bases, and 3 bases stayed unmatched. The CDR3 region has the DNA TGTGCCAGCAGTTGGACAGGGTCAAATCAGCCCCAGCATTTT. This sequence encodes CASSWTGSNQPQHF.

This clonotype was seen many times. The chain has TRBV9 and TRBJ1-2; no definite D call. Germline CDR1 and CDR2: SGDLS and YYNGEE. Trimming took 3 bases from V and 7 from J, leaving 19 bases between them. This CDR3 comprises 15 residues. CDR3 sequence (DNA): TGTGCCAGCAGCGCCGACCTTACCCGCGAACTTGGCTACACCTTC. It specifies CASSADLTRELGYTF.

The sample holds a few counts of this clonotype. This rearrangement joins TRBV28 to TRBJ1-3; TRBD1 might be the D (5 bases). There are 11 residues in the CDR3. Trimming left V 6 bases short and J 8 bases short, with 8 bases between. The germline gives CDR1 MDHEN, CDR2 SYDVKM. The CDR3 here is CASSRQHTIYF. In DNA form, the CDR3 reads TGTGCCAGCAGCCGACAGCACACCATATATTTT.

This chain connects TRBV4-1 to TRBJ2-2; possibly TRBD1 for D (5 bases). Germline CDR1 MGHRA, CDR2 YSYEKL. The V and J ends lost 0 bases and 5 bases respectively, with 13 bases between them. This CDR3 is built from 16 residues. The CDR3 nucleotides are TGCGCCAGCAGCCAAGAGGGTGCAGGGCCTACCGGGGAGCTGTTTTTT. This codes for CASSQEGAGPTGELFF.

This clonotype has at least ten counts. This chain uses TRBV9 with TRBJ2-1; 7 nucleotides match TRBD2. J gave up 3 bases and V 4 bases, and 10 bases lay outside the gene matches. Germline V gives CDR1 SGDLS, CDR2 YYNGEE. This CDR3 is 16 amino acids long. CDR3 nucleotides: TGTGCCAGCAGCACCCGCTCCCTAGCGGTCTACAATGAGCAGTTCTTC. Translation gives CASSTRSLAVYNEQFF.

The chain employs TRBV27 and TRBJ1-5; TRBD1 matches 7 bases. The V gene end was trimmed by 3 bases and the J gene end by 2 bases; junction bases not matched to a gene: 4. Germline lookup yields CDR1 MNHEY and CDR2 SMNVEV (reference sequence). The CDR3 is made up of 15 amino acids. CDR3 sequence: CASSFRQGGNQPQHF. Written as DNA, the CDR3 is TGTGCCAGCAGTTTTAGGCAGGGGGGCAATCAGCCCCAGCATTTT.

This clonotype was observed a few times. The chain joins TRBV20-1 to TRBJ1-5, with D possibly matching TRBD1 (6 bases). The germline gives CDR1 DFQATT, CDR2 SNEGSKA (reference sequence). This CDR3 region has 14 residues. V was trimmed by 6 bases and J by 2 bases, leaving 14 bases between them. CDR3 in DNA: TGCAGTGCCCACGACAGGATTGGCAATCAGCCCCAGCATTTT. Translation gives CSAHDRIGNQPQHF.

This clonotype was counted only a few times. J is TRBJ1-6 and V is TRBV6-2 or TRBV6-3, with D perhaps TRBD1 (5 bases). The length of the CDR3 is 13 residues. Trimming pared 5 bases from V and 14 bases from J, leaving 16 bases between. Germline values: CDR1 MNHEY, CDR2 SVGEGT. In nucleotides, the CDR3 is TGTGCCAGCAGTCTGGGCCCGCCGGGGGCCCTCCACTTT. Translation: CASSLGPPGALHF.

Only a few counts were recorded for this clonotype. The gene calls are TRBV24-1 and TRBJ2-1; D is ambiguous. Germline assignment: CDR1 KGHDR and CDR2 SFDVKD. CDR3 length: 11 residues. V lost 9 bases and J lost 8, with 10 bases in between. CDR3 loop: CATAEFDEQFF. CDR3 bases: TGTGCCACCGCAGAGTTCGATGAGCAGTTCTTC.

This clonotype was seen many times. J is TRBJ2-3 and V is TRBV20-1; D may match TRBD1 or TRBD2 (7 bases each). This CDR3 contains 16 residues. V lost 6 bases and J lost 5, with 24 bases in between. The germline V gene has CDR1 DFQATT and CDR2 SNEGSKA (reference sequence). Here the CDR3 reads CSAHYMTGPGGDTQYF. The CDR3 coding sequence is TGCAGTGCGCACTATATGACAGGGCCGGGGGGAGATACGCAGTATTTT.

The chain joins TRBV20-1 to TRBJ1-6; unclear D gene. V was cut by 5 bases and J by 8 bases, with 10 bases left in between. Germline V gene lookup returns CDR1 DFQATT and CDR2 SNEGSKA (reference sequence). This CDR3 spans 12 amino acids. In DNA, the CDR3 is TGCAGTGCTTCCGGGCCCTATTCACCCCTCCACTTT. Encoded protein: CSASGPYSPLHF.

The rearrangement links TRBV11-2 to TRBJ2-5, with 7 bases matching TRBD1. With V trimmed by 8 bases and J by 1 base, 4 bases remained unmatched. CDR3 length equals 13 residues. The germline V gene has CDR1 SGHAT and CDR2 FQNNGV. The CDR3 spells CASERGPQETQYF. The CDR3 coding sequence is TGTGCCAGCGAGAGGGGGCCCCAAGAGACCCAGTACTTC.

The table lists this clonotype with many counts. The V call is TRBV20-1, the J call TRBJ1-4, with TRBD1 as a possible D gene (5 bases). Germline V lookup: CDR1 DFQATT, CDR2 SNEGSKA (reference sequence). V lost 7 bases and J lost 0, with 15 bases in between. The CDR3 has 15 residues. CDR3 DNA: TGCAGTGTCACCGGGGCGTTTGCAACTAATGAAAAACTGTTTTTT. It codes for CSVTGAFATNEKLFF.

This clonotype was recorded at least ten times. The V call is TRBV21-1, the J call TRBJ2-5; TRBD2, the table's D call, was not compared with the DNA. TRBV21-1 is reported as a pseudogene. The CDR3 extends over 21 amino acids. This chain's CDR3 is CASTKIRLPGTSGRFQETQYF. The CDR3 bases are TGTGCCAGCACCAAAATCCGATTGCCCGGGACTAGCGGGAGATTCCAAGAGACCCAGTACTTC.

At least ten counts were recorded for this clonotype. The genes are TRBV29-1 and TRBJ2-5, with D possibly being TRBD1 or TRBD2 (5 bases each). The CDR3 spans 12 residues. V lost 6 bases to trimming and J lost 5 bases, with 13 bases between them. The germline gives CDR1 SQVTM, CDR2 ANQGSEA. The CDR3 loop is CSVGRILETQYF. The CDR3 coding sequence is TGCAGCGTGGGACGGATTCTGGAGACCCAGTACTTC.

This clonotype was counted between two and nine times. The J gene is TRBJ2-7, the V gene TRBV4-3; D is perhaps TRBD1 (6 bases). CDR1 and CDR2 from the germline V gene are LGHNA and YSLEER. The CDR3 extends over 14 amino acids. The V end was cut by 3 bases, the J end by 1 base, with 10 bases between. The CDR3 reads CASSQNTGSYEQYF. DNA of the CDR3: TGCGCCAGCAGCCAGAATACAGGGTCCTACGAGCAGTACTTC.

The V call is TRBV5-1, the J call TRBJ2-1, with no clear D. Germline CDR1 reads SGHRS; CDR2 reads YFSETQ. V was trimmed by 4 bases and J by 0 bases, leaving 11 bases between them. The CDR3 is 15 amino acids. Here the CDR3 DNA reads TGCGCCAGCAGCCAAGCTCCAAGCTCCTACAATGAGCAGTTCTTC. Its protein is CASSQAPSSYNEQFF.

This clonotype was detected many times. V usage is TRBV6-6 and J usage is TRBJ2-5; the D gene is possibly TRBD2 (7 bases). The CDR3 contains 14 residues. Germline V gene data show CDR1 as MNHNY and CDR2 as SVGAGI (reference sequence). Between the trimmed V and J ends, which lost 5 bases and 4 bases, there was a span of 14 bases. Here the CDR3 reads CASSLGRGAETQYF. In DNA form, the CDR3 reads TGTGCCAGCAGTCTGGGACGGGGGGCAGAGACCCAGTACTTC.

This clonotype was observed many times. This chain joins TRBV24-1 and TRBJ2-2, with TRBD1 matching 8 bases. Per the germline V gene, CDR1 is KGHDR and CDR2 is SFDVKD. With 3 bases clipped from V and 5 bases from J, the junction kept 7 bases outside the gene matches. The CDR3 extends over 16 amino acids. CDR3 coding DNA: TGTGCCACCAGTGATACCCGGACAGGGTGGACCGGGGAGCTGTTTTTT. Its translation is CATSDTRTGWTGELFF.

This chain's CDR3 is CASSDLTGLGNTIYF. The DNA of the CDR3 is TGTGCCAGCAGTGATTTGACAGGGCTGGGAAACACCATATATTTT. This rearrangement joins TRBV2 to TRBJ1-3; 7 bases line up with TRBD1. The germline gives CDR1 SNHLY, CDR2 FYNNEI. There are 15 residues in the CDR3. The ends lost 3 bases at V and 4 bases at J; junction bases unmatched: 6.

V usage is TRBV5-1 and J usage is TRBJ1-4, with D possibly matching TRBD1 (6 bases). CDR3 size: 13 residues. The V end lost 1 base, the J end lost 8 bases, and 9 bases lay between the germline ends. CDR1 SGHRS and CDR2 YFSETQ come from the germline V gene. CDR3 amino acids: CASSLTGREKLFF. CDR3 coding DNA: TGCGCCAGCAGCTTGACAGGGAGGGAAAAACTGTTTTTT.

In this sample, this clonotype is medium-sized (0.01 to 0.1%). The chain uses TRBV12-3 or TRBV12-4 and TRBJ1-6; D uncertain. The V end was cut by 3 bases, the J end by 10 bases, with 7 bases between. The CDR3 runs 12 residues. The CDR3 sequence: CASSFPESPLHF. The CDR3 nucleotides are TGTGCCAGCAGTTTCCCTGAGTCACCCCTCCACTTT.

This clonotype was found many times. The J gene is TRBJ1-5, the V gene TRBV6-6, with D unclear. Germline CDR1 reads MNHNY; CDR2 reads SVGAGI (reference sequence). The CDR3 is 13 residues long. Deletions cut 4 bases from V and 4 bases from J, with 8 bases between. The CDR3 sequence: CASSSAGNQPQHF. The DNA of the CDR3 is TGTGCCAGCAGTTCAGCGGGGAATCAGCCCCAGCATTTT.

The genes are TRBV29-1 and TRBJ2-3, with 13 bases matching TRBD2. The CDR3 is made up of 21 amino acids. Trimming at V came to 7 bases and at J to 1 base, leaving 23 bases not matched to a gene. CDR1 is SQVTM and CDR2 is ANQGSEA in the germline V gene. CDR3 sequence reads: CSAALASPGLAGRPRTDTQYF. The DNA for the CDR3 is TGCAGCGCTGCATTGGCGAGTCCGGGACTAGCGGGACGACCCCGCACAGATACGCAGTATTTT.

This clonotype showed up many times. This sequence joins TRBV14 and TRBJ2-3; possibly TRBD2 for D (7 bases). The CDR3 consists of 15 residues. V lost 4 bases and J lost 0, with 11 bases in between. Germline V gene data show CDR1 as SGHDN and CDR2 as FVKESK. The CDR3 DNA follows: TGTGCCAGCAGCCCGGCGGGGGCTAGCACAGATACGCAGTATTTT. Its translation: CASSPAGASTDTQYF.

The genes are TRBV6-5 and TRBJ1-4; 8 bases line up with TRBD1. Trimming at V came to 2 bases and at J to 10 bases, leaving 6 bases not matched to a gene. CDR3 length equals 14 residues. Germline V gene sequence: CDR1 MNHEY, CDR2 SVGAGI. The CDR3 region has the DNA TGTGCCAGCAGTTACGGGGGACAGGTGCCAAAACTGTTTTTT. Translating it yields CASSYGGQVPKLFF.